This is a list of T cell receptor beta chains from one sample in a study of cytomegalovirus exposure and HLA in healthy donors. TCRdb keeps only in-frame clones here, not all; method: immunoSEQ multiplex PCR. The table shows under 200,000 clones, with roughly 84% occurring only once. The sample consisted of PBMCs. The receptors originated from a boy aged 2 to 10 in good health and CMV-seronegative. CDR3s include the opening cysteine and the closing phenylalanine or tryptophan. D genes are given only for firm matches. Rows give clone size only sometimes, using once, few, many, or a class for an expanded clone.

size	V	D	J	DNA	CDR3
-	TRBV2	-	TRBJ2-7	TGTGCCAGCAGTTCAACTGGCGGGACGAGAAAAGAGCAGTACTTC	CASSSTGGTRKEQYF
many	TRBV6-1	TRBD1	TRBJ1-2	TGTGCCAGCACGACAGGGCGAGGAGACTATGGCTACACCTTC	CASTTGRGDYGYTF
-	TRBV7-9	-	TRBJ1-2	TGTGCCAGCAGCTTTAACAGGGCCACCAGCACCTTC	CASSFNRATSTF
-	TRBV6-6	TRBD1	TRBJ1-5	TGTGCCAGCAGGTCCGGGACAGGGACCTTCAATCAGCCCCAGCATTTT	CASRSGTGTFNQPQHF
-	TRBV7-9	-	TRBJ1-4	TGTGCCAGCAGCTTAGCCCAGGAAAAACTGTTTTTT	CASSLAQEKLFF
-	TRBV29-1	-	TRBJ1-1	TGCAGCGTTGAAGATAGCAGGGTGAACACTGAAGCTTTCTTT	CSVEDSRVNTEAFF
-	TRBV13	TRBD2	TRBJ2-1	TGTGCCAGCAGCTTAGGTAGCGGGAGGGCCGATGAGCAGTTCTTC	CASSLGSGRADEQFF
-	TRBV5-4	-	TRBJ1-2	TGTGCCAGCAGCTCTCAGACAGGTTCATATGGCTACACCTTC	CASSSQTGSYGYTF
-	TRBV7-9	-	TRBJ2-7	TGTGCCAGCAGCTCCCAAGAACCAAGTCACCTACGGGAGCAGTACTTC	CASSSQEPSHLREQYF
-	TRBV27	TRBD2	TRBJ2-7	TGTGCCAGCAGTTTATGGGGGGGTGTGGGGGGATACGAGCAGTACTTC	CASSLWGGVGGYEQYF
-	TRBV11-2	-	TRBJ1-1	TGTGCCAGCAGCTTAGGACAGTTGAACACTGAAGCTTTCTTT	CASSLGQLNTEAFF
-	TRBV14	TRBD1	TRBJ1-2	TGTGCCAGCAGCCAATCCGGACAGGGGCTCTATGGCTACACCTTC	CASSQSGQGLYGYTF
few	TRBV6-5	-	TRBJ1-1	TGTGCCAGCAGTTACCTCGGGACAGAAGCTTTCTTT	CASSYLGTEAFF
once	TRBV6-5	-	TRBJ2-3	TGTGCCAGCAGTTACTCGAGTCGGACAGATACGCAGTATTTT	CASSYSSRTDTQYF
-	TRBV5-1	TRBD1	TRBJ2-2	TGCGCCAGCAGCTCAGGACAGGGGTTTTTCGAGACCGAACGGTACACCGGGGAGCTGTTTTTT	CASSSGQGFFETERYTGELFF
once	TRBV19	TRBD2	TRBJ2-7	TGTGCCAGTAGTGTAGCGGGAGGGCCCTACGAGCAGTACTTC	CASSVAGGPYEQYF
-	TRBV5-1	-	TRBJ2-1	TGCGCCAGCAGCTTGGAGGGGTCCTACAATGAGCAGTTCTTC	CASSLEGSYNEQFF
-	TRBV7-2	TRBD2	TRBJ2-3	TGTGCCAGCAGCTTGTATGGGAGGGAGGCGACAGATACGCAGTATTTT	CASSLYGREATDTQYF
-	TRBV28	TRBD2	TRBJ2-3	TGTGCCAGCAGTTTACCACGGGAGGTGGTAGATACGCAGTATTTT	CASSLPREVVDTQYF
-	TRBV28	-	TRBJ1-2	TGTGCCAGCAGTTTATCGAAGCGGGGAGCTAACTATGGCTACACCTTC	CASSLSKRGANYGYTF
-	TRBV9	TRBD2	TRBJ2-2	TGTGCCAGCAGCGGAACGACATATGGGACTAGTTTCGGGGAGCTGTTTTTT	CASSGTTYGTSFGELFF
-	TRBV30	TRBD1	TRBJ2-7	TGTGCCTGGAGTCGACAGGGGGCCTCTGAGCAGTACTTC	CAWSRQGASEQYF
-	TRBV25-1	-	TRBJ2-1	TGTGCCAGCAGTGAAATCCGGGAAGAGAGCAATGAGCAGTTCTTC	CASSEIREESNEQFF